The 9 T cell receptor beta chains in this list originate from one sample, sequenced in a study of response to subunit inactivated influenza vaccine. TCRdb reprocessed the RT-PCR reads via MiXCR and lists one record per CDR3 protein. Of fewer than 600,000 distinct CDR3 sequences listed, approximately 7.8% are singletons. The source was PBMCs from blood, collected 23 months after vaccination. The source is a man between 50 and 75 years old who received an inactivated influenza vaccine.

The gene calls are TRBV11-1 and TRBJ2-1; tentative D call: TRBD2 (6 bases). Trimming stripped 5 bases from V and 4 bases from J, with 18 bases between. This CDR3 region has 16 residues. Germline V CDR1 and CDR2: SGHAT, FQDESV (reference sequence). Here the CDR3 DNA reads TGTGCCAGCAGCCCCGGGGGTTCTCTAGTTTACAATGAGCAGTTCTTC. Protein sequence: CASSPGGSLVYNEQFF.

This clonotype came up a few times. V usage is TRBV28 and J usage is TRBJ1-2; D gene ambiguous. This CDR3 has 16 amino acids. Germline lookup yields CDR1 MDHEN and CDR2 SYDVKM. Between the trimmed V and J ends, which lost 6 bases and 2 bases, there was a span of 19 bases. CDR3 residues: CASREAGRIRNYGYTF. The CDR3 coding sequence is TGTGCCAGCAGGGAGGCAGGCCGGATTCGGAACTATGGCTACACCTTC.

The DNA of the CDR3 is TGTGCCAGCAGACGTGAGAGGCAGATAAACACTGAAGCTTTCTTT. It translates to CASRRERQINTEAFF. The genes are TRBV6-1 and TRBJ1-1; D unresolved. The CDR3 covers 15 residues. The ends were cut back, 6 bases at V and 2 bases at J, with 16 bases in the middle. CDR1 is MNHNS, CDR2 SASEGT, per germline.

This clonotype was recorded at least ten times. V and J are TRBV6-5 and TRBJ2-7; D gene ambiguous. CDR3 length: 13 residues. The germline V gene encodes CDR1 MNHEY and CDR2 SVGAGI. V dropped 3 bases and J dropped 4 bases, with 10 bases sitting between them. CDR3 bases: TGTGCCAGCAGTTATCAATCCGGTTACGAGCAGTACTTC. Translating it yields CASSYQSGYEQYF.

This clonotype was seen more than once but under ten times. V usage is TRBV6-5 and J usage is TRBJ1-5; maybe TRBD1 (5 bases). Germline V lookup: CDR1 MNHEY, CDR2 SVGAGI. The CDR3 sequence is 15 residues long. With 0 bases removed from V and 6 bases from J, the gap between germline ends came to 12 bases. The CDR3 is CASSYSAGLGQPQHF. CDR3 nucleotide sequence: TGTGCCAGCAGTTACTCGGCAGGGCTAGGTCAGCCCCAGCATTTT.

The rearrangement joins TRBV29-1 to TRBJ2-2, with D unresolved. Trimming cost V 4 bases and J 3 bases, with 6 bases left between them. Germline V gene sequence: CDR1 SQVTM, CDR2 ANQGSEA. The CDR3 is 12 residues long. Here the CDR3 reads CSVGAHTGELFF. The CDR3 nucleotides read TGCAGCGTTGGCGCCCACACCGGGGAGCTGTTTTTT.

There are a few counts of this clonotype. The CDR3 sequence is CASSPGGESEQFF. CDR3 coding DNA: TGCGCCAGCAGCCCCGGAGGCGAGAGTGAGCAGTTCTTC. V is TRBV5-1 and J is TRBJ2-1, with D perhaps TRBD2 (5 bases). CDR1 and CDR2 from the germline V gene are SGHRS and YFSETQ. This CDR3 comprises 13 residues. V lost 4 bases and J lost 9, with 14 bases in between.

The chain carries TRBV5-1 and TRBJ1-4; D uncertain. CDR1 is SGHRS, CDR2 YFSETQ, per germline. The length of the CDR3 is 14 residues. V gave up 4 bases and J gave up 6 bases, with 13 bases separating them. DNA for the CDR3: TGCGCCAGCAGCCGTTCGGGCGGGGATGAAAAACTGTTTTTT. Protein: CASSRSGGDEKLFF.

This clonotype was seen at least ten times. V usage is TRBV2 and J usage is TRBJ2-7; 7 bases line up with TRBD1. V was pared by 6 bases and J by 3 bases, with 11 bases of the junction left unmatched. Germline V CDR1 and CDR2: SNHLY, FYNNEI. The CDR3 contains 15 residues. CDR3 sequence reads: CASSLGQAGIYEQYF. CDR3 DNA sequence: TGTGCCAGCAGCCTAGGACAGGCCGGAATCTACGAGCAGTACTTC.